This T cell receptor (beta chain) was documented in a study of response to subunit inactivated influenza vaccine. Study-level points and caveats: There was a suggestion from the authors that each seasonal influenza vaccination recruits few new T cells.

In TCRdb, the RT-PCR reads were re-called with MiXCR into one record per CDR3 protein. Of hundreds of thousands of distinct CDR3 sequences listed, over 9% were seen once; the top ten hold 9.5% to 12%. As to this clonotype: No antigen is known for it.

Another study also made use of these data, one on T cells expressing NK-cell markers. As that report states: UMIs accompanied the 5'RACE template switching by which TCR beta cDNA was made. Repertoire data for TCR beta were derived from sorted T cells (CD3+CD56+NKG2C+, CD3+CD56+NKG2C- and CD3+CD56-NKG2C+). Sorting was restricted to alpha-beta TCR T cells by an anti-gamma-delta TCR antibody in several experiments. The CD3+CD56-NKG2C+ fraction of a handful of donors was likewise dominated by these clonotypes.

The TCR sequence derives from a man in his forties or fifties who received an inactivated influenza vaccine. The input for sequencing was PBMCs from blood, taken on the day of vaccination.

CDR3 sequence reads: CASSPGQSDSEAFF. CDR3 bases: TGCGCCAGCAGCCCGGGACAGTCGGACAGTGAAGCTTTCTTT. The genes are TRBV4-3 and TRBJ1-1; 7 bases line up with TRBD1. Germline values: CDR1 LGHNA, CDR2 YSLEER. This CDR3 has 14 amino acids. The V and J ends lost 4 bases and 7 bases, in that order; junction bases with no gene match: 9.